These T cell receptor beta chains were read from a single sample in a study of T cells in Graves' hyperthyroidism and ophthalmopathy. TCRdb reprocessed the multiplex PCR reads with MiXCR, giving one entry per CDR3 protein. Of hundreds of thousands of distinct CDR3 sequences listed, approximately 15% were seen once; the top ten hold 10%. The sample consisted of blood. The receptors stem from a woman aged 18-29 years with Graves' hyperthyroidism. The CDR3 runs from the conserved cysteine through the conserved F or W. D genes are given only for firm matches. Only part of the rows carry a size: once, few, many, or a class if the clone is expanded.

j_call: TRBJ1-1
d_call: -
v_call: TRBV29-1
clone_size: many
cdr3_aa: CSVENQGTEAFF
cdr3_nt: TGCAGCGTTGAAAACCAGGGGACTGAAGCTTTCTTT

j_call: TRBJ2-7
d_call: TRBD1
v_call: TRBV28
clone_size: many
cdr3_aa: CASSLSSPDRDYEQYF
cdr3_nt: TGTGCCAGCAGTTTATCCAGCCCGGACAGGGACTACGAGCAGTACTTC

j_call: TRBJ2-3
d_call: TRBD2
v_call: TRBV2
clone_size: many
cdr3_aa: CASCRSGRTDTQYF
cdr3_nt: TGTGCCAGCTGCCGTAGCGGGAGGACAGATACGCAGTATTTT

j_call: TRBJ1-2
d_call: -
v_call: TRBV28
clone_size: many
cdr3_aa: CASRPLYRVDGYTF
cdr3_nt: TGTGCCAGCAGGCCTCTCTACAGGGTTGATGGCTACACCTTC

j_call: TRBJ2-7
d_call: TRBD1
v_call: TRBV5-1
clone_size: many
cdr3_aa: CASSPAGTGTAYEQYF
cdr3_nt: TGCGCCAGCAGCCCAGCCGGAACCGGGACAGCCTACGAGCAGTACTTC

j_call: TRBJ2-7
d_call: -
v_call: TRBV6-2/TRBV6-3
clone_size: many
cdr3_aa: CASSYAEGSYEQYF
cdr3_nt: TGTGCCAGCAGTTACGCGGAGGGTTCCTACGAGCAGTACTTC

j_call: TRBJ1-1
d_call: -
v_call: TRBV7-9
clone_size: -
cdr3_aa: CASSLAIGSQRAFF
cdr3_nt: TGTGCCAGCAGCTTAGCTATAGGGAGTCAACGGGCTTTCTTT

j_call: TRBJ1-6
d_call: TRBD1
v_call: TRBV10-3
clone_size: -
cdr3_aa: CAINPGQYNSPLHF
cdr3_nt: TGTGCCATCAACCCGGGACAGTATAATTCACCCCTCCACTTT

j_call: TRBJ1-1
d_call: -
v_call: TRBV30
clone_size: many
cdr3_aa: CAWSWLTMNTEAFF
cdr3_nt: TGTGCCTGGAGCTGGCTAACTATGAACACTGAAGCTTTCTTT

j_call: TRBJ2-1
d_call: -
v_call: TRBV6-1
clone_size: many
cdr3_aa: CASSEEVSSGNEQFF
cdr3_nt: TGTGCCAGCAGTGAAGAGGTGTCCAGCGGCAATGAGCAGTTCTTC

j_call: TRBJ1-6
d_call: -
v_call: TRBV11-2
clone_size: many
cdr3_aa: CASSLRQGRNSPLHF
cdr3_nt: TGTGCCAGCAGCTTAAGGCAGGGGCGGAATTCACCCCTCCACTTT

j_call: TRBJ1-2
d_call: TRBD1
v_call: TRBV19
clone_size: -
cdr3_aa: CATTTGDYGYTF
cdr3_nt: TGTGCCACTACGACAGGGGACTATGGCTACACCTTC

j_call: TRBJ2-5
d_call: TRBD2
v_call: TRBV11-1
clone_size: many
cdr3_aa: CASSLYATSGRSETQYF
cdr3_nt: TGTGCCAGCAGCTTATATGCGACTAGCGGGAGATCGGAGACCCAGTACTTC

j_call: TRBJ2-7
d_call: TRBD2
v_call: TRBV15
clone_size: many
cdr3_aa: CATSTLAGTSATYEQYF
cdr3_nt: TGTGCCACCAGCACGCTGGCCGGGACTAGCGCCACCTACGAGCAGTACTTC

j_call: TRBJ2-5
d_call: TRBD1
v_call: TRBV20-1
clone_size: many
cdr3_aa: CSARDGQGLVQETQYF
cdr3_nt: TGCAGTGCTAGAGACGGACAGGGGTTGGTCCAAGAGACCCAGTACTTC

j_call: TRBJ2-5
d_call: -
v_call: TRBV4-2
clone_size: many
cdr3_aa: CASSHEIAQETQYF
cdr3_nt: TGTGCCAGCAGCCATGAGATCGCCCAAGAGACCCAGTACTTC

j_call: TRBJ2-7
d_call: TRBD1
v_call: TRBV7-9
clone_size: -
cdr3_aa: CASSQTSPSHPGQGTFSYEQYF
cdr3_nt: TGTGCCAGCAGTCAAACATCCCCGTCCCACCCAGGACAGGGCACGTTTTCCTACGAGCAGTACTTC

j_call: TRBJ2-7
d_call: TRBD2
v_call: TRBV4-2
clone_size: -
cdr3_aa: CASSRLTGSGSTYEQYF
cdr3_nt: TGTGCCAGCAGCCGACTAACAGGTAGCGGGTCGACCTACGAGCAGTACTTC

j_call: TRBJ2-2
d_call: -
v_call: TRBV7-2
clone_size: -
cdr3_aa: CASSLGAGQWKTGELFF
cdr3_nt: TGTGCCAGCAGCTTAGGAGCGGGACAGTGGAAAACCGGGGAGCTGTTTTTT

j_call: TRBJ1-4
d_call: TRBD1
v_call: TRBV20-1
clone_size: few
cdr3_aa: CSARTPRTGDYEKLFF
cdr3_nt: TGCAGTGCTAGAACTCCCCGGACAGGGGATTATGAAAAACTGTTTTTT

j_call: TRBJ1-3
d_call: -
v_call: TRBV20-1
clone_size: many
cdr3_aa: CRSHTIYF
cdr3_nt: TGCAGGAGCCACACCATATATTTT

j_call: TRBJ2-6
d_call: -
v_call: TRBV18
clone_size: many
cdr3_aa: CASSPLDAGANVLTF
cdr3_nt: TGTGCCAGCTCACCACTAGACGCTGGGGCCAACGTCCTGACTTTC

j_call: TRBJ2-1
d_call: TRBD2
v_call: TRBV12-3/TRBV12-4
clone_size: -
cdr3_aa: CASRIAGDEQFF
cdr3_nt: TGTGCCAGCAGAATAGCGGGCGATGAGCAGTTCTTC

j_call: TRBJ2-3
d_call: -
v_call: TRBV19
clone_size: -
cdr3_aa: CASSRETVLTDTQYF
cdr3_nt: TGTGCCAGTAGCCGGGAGACCGTGCTCACAGATACGCAGTATTTT

j_call: TRBJ1-5
d_call: -
v_call: TRBV19
clone_size: -
cdr3_aa: CASSSPRLAGSNQPQHF
cdr3_nt: TGTGCCAGTAGTTCGCCTCGACTGGCCGGGAGCAATCAGCCCCAGCATTTT

j_call: TRBJ2-7
d_call: -
v_call: TRBV7-3
clone_size: many
cdr3_aa: CASSTLIICSYEQYF
cdr3_nt: TGTGCCAGCAGCACCCTTATCATCTGCTCCTACGAGCAGTACTTC

j_call: TRBJ2-7
d_call: TRBD2
v_call: TRBV7-9
clone_size: few
cdr3_aa: CASSSRTSGDSYEQYF
cdr3_nt: TGTGCCAGCAGCTCTAGGACTAGCGGGGACTCCTACGAGCAGTACTTC